This TCR beta chain was found in a study of blood T cells in healthy people across ages. Turning to the study itself: The template switching approach captured approximately one barcoded beta molecule for every two T cells.

Next came a second PCR, run for about 7 to 11 cycles, which used a sample-barcoded 5' primer along with a J-beta primer mix. TCRdb re-analysed the 5' RACE reads in MiXCR, keeping a single row per CDR3 protein. The sample lists fewer than 2 million distinct CDR3 sequences, about 39% occurring once. Germline V gene data show CDR1 as SGHTA and CDR2 as FQGNSA. With 1 base removed from V and 11 bases from J, the gap between germline ends came to 18 bases. CDR3 length equals 15 residues. The sequence was collected from a human donor in good health. Sequenced material: blood. The V gene is TRBV7-2, the J gene TRBJ2-1, with TRBD1 as a possible D gene (7 bases). CDR3 sequence (DNA): TGTGCCAGCAGCTTAGGGGACAGAAGGAGGGAGAAGCAGTTCTTC. Its protein product is CASSLGDRRREKQFF.